This T cell receptor beta chain was sequenced for a study of blood T cell repertoires in COVID-19. Whole-study context: PBMCs, B-cell-depleted T cells, or T cells provided the cDNA or gDNA that made up the material.

From germline, CDR1 is LGHDT and CDR2 YNNKEL (reference sequence). The CDR3 runs to 15 residues. Trimming cost V 1 base and J 7 bases, with 16 bases left between them. Recruitment covered 20 to 25 US areas and drew participants whose ages spanned roughly 18 to 90 years. Measured with immunoSEQ multiplex PCR; TCRdb has only the in-frame clones, and not every one. In the table there are approximately 320,000 clones, around 90% of which are singletons. The source is a man between 60 and 75 years old who had recovered from COVID-19. The J gene is TRBJ1-1, the V gene TRBV3-1 (or the pseudogene TRBV3-2); D possibly corresponds to TRBD1 (5 bases). The sample comprised PBMCs or T cells enriched from blood (not recorded which). The CDR3 region is CASSQAPGSGGEAFF. The DNA of the CDR3 is TGTGCCAGCAGCCAAGCCCCAGGGTCGGGGGGTGAAGCTTTCTTT.